This record looks at one T cell receptor beta chain sequence and its context. It was with a sample-barcoded 5' primer and a J-beta primer mix that a second PCR of roughly 6 to 12 cycles was run. Each cDNA was tagged by a template-switch adaptor containing 12 random nucleotides. Sequencing of every sample gave 2.5 million or more CDR3-containing paired-end reads. TCRdb fed the 5' RACE reads into MiXCR, producing one record per CDR3 protein. The table has some 760,000 distinct CDR3 sequences, approximately 25% seen once. The entry originates in a study of blood T cells in healthy people across ages. Germline V gene sequence: CDR1 ENHRY, CDR2 SYGVKD. V gave up 0 bases and J gave up 3 bases, with 8 bases separating them. CDR3 length: 14 amino acids. These same records also appear under a second study, on T cells of mothers and their children.

The rearrangement joins TRBV10-3 to TRBJ1-2, with D unresolved. The sequence derives from a boy between 10 and 17 years old in good health. The sequenced sample was blood. The CDR3 DNA follows: TGTGCCATCAGTGAGTCGGCAGGATACTATGGCTACACCTTC. Translated, it gives CAISESAGYYGYTF.